This section outlines one TCR beta chain sequence together with its context. Its antigen is not identified. Primed by a sample-barcoded 5' primer and a J-beta primer mix, a second PCR proceeded for about 6 to 11 cycles. Through a template-switch adaptor with 12 random nucleotides, each cDNA molecule received a tag. All samples gave at least 2.5 million CDR3-containing paired-end reads. TCRdb reanalysed the 5' RACE reads using MiXCR and keeps one entry per CDR3 protein. The table lists about a million distinct CDR3 sequences, roughly 50% of them singletons. The sample originates from a study of blood T cells in healthy people across ages. CDR3 length equals 14 residues. The V and J ends lost 4 bases and 5 bases, in that order; junction bases with no gene match: 6. Germline V gives CDR1 MNHEY, CDR2 SVGAGI. Study-level results: As age increased, TCR beta diversity per million T cells fell in a roughly linear fashion.

The V and J genes are TRBV6-5 and TRBJ1-1; 8 bases fit TRBD1. This TCR came from a woman in her sixties in good health. Input material: blood. The CDR3 sequence: CASSLQGGRTEAFF. Here the CDR3 DNA reads TGTGCCAGCAGTTTACAGGGGGGTAGGACTGAAGCTTTCTTT.